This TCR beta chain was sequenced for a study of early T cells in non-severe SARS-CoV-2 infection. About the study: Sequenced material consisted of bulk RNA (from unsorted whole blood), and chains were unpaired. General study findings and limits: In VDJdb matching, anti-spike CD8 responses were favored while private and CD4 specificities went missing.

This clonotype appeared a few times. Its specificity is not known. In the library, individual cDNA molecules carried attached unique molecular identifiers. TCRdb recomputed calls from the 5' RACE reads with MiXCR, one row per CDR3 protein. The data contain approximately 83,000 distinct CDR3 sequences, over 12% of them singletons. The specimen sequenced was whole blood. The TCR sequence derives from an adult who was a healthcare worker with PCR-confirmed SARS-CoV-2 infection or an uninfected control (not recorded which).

The CDR3 region is CASSPGPTYEQYF. The CDR3, as DNA: TGTGCCAGCTCACCCGGACCAACCTACGAGCAGTACTTC. The chain is built from TRBV18 and TRBJ2-7; D unclear. Germline lookup yields CDR1 KGHSH and CDR2 LQKENI. The V end was cut by 3 bases, the J end by 2 bases, with 8 bases between. The CDR3 sequence is 13 residues long.